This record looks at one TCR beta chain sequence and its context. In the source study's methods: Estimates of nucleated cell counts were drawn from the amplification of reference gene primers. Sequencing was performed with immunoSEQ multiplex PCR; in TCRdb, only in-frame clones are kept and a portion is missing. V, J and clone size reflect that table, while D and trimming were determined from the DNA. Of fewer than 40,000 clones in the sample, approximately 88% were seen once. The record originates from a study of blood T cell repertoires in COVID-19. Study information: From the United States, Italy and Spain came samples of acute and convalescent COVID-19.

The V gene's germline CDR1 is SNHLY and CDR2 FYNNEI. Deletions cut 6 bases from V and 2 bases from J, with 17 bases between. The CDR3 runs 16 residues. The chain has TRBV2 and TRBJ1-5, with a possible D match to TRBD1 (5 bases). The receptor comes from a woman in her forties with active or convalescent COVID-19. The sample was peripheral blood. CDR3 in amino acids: CASSQSGGWGNQPQHF. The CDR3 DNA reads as TGTGCCAGCAGCCAATCCGGGGGGTGGGGCAATCAGCCCCAGCATTTT.